The clone carrying this T cell receptor beta chain has at least ten counts. Antigen unknown. Trimming cost V 0 bases and J 6 bases; bases outside gene matches: 3. Germline V gene lookup returns CDR1 LGHNT and CDR2 FRNRAP. The CDR3 has 16 amino acids. TCR beta CDR3 sequences were amplified from RNA transcripts. The TCR CDR3 was amplified in a first-round RT-PCR using the HTBI primer set. MiXCR was run by TCRdb on the multiplex PCR reads, yielding one entry per CDR3 protein. The sample yields hundreds of thousands of distinct CDR3 sequences, roughly 15% seen once. This record belongs to a study of T cells in Graves' hyperthyroidism and ophthalmopathy. About the research overall: Blood from the periphery was taken at initial diagnosis, before any treatment.

Study outcomes and limitations: Most clonotypes that expanded in the thyroid above 0.001 also showed up in blood.

The source material was blood. The sequence came from a woman aged 45-65 years with Graves' ophthalmopathy. V is TRBV12-5 and J is TRBJ2-2, with 11 bases fitting TRBD2. CDR3 sequence (DNA): TGTGCTAGTGGTTTGGTAACTAGCGGGAGCTCCGGGGAGCTGTTTTTT. The encoded protein is CASGLVTSGSSGELFF.